This T cell receptor beta chain was recorded in a study of Graves' ophthalmopathy and Graves' hyperthyroidism. This clonotype was seen only a few times. The authors amplified TCR beta CDR3 regions from RNA transcripts. HTBI-primed first-round RT-PCR preceded second-round multiplex PCR. One entry per CDR3 protein, called by TCRdb with MiXCR from the multiplex PCR reads. This repertoire shows hundreds of thousands of distinct CDR3 sequences, more than 40% found once; its top ten account for 2.5% to 3.5%. The evidence that diagnosis relied on was clinical symptoms, serum thyroxine, TRAb, thyroid ultrasound and orbital computed tomography. Isolation of PBMCs was performed using 9 to 10 ml of fresh peripheral blood. With 1 base clipped from V and 3 bases from J, the junction kept 1 base outside the gene matches. The CDR3 is 16 amino acids. Germline V gives CDR1 LGHNT, CDR2 FRNRAP.

The TCR originated in an adult man with Graves' ophthalmopathy. The J gene is TRBJ2-2, the V gene TRBV12-5; 11 bases agree with TRBD2. Source material: peripheral blood. CDR3 region: CASGLGTSGYTGELFF. CDR3 sequence (DNA): TGTGCTAGTGGTTTGGGGACTAGCGGGTACACCGGGGAGCTGTTTTTT. Based on the CDR3 plus reference TRBV12-5 and TRBJ2-2, the full variable domain is DARVTQTPRHKVTEMGQEVTMRCQPILGHNTVFWYRQTMMQGLELLAYFRNRAPLDDSGMPKDRFSAEMPDATLATLKIQPSEPRDSAVYFCASGLGTSGYTGELFFGEGSRLTVL.